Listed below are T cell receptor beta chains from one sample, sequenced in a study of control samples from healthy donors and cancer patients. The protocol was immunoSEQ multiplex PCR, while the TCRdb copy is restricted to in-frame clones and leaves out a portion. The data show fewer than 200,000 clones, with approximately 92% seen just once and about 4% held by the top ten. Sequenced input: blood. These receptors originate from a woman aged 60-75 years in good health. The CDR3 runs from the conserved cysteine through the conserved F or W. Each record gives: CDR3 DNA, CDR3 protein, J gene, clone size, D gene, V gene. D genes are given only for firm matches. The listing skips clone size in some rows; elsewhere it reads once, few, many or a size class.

DNA: TGCGCCAGCAGCCGTCCGGTCTATAATGAAAAACTGTTTTTT
CDR3: CASSRPVYNEKLFF
J: TRBJ1-4
size: -
D: -
V: TRBV4-3

DNA: TGTGCCAGCAGCGTAGAAGGTCGGGCGGGGGAGCTGTTTTTT
CDR3: CASSVEGRAGELFF
J: TRBJ2-2
size: -
D: -
V: TRBV9

DNA: TGTGCCAGCAGCCCGACTAGAGATTCCTCGGCCTATGGCTACACCTTC
CDR3: CASSPTRDSSAYGYTF
J: TRBJ1-2
size: -
D: -
V: TRBV7-2

DNA: TGTGCCAGCAAGACGTCGGGTTACAATGAGCAGTTCTTC
CDR3: CASKTSGYNEQFF
J: TRBJ2-1
size: -
D: -
V: TRBV28

DNA: TGTGCCAGTAGTACTCTTCCGGGACAGGGTCGATCCGGGGAGCTGTTTTTT
CDR3: CASSTLPGQGRSGELFF
J: TRBJ2-2
size: -
D: TRBD1
V: TRBV19

DNA: TGTGCCAGCAGCTTAGGGCATGAGCGCACCGGGGAGCTGTTTTTT
CDR3: CASSLGHERTGELFF
J: TRBJ2-2
size: -
D: -
V: TRBV7-2

DNA: TGTGCCAGCAGCTTAGTTCAGGGTTCCCCGAACACTGAAGCTTTCTTT
CDR3: CASSLVQGSPNTEAFF
J: TRBJ1-1
size: -
D: -
V: TRBV7-2

DNA: TGTGCCAGCAGTTACCTGGGACAGAACACTGAAGCTTTCTTT
CDR3: CASSYLGQNTEAFF
J: TRBJ1-1
size: -
D: -
V: TRBV6-2/TRBV6-3

DNA: TGTGCCAGCAGCCTTGGGACAGGGGATTATGGCTACACCTTC
CDR3: CASSLGTGDYGYTF
J: TRBJ1-2
size: -
D: TRBD1
V: TRBV13

DNA: TGTGCCAGCAGCTTAGAGGGGAACACTGAAGCTTTCTTT
CDR3: CASSLEGNTEAFF
J: TRBJ1-1
size: few
D: -
V: TRBV11-2

DNA: TGTGCCACCAGTGTCACACCGGGACAGGCGAGATATAGCAATCAGCCCCAGCATTTT
CDR3: CATSVTPGQARYSNQPQHF
J: TRBJ1-5
size: once
D: TRBD1
V: TRBV24-1

DNA: TGTGCCAGCAGCTCGGGCGGGACCCAGTACTTC
CDR3: CASSSGGTQYF
J: TRBJ2-5
size: -
D: -
V: TRBV7-9

DNA: TGTGCCTGGAGTGGCAGGGATACAAACACCATATATTTT
CDR3: CAWSGRDTNTIYF
J: TRBJ1-3
size: -
D: -
V: TRBV30

DNA: TGTGCCAGCAGCTTAGGACTAGCGGGGGGTTCGGAGACCCAGTACTTC
CDR3: CASSLGLAGGSETQYF
J: TRBJ2-5
size: -
D: TRBD2
V: TRBV7-2

DNA: TGTGCCAGCAGTTACTGGGACACCAGGAACACTGAAGCTTTCTTT
CDR3: CASSYWDTRNTEAFF
J: TRBJ1-1
size: -
D: -
V: TRBV6-2/TRBV6-3

DNA: TGTGCCAGCAGTGATCCTAGCGGGGGCCTTTCCTACGAGCAGTACTTC
CDR3: CASSDPSGGLSYEQYF
J: TRBJ2-7
size: -
D: TRBD2
V: TRBV2

DNA: TGTGCCAGCGCGACAGGCCTCGATCAGCCCCAGCATTTT
CDR3: CASATGLDQPQHF
J: TRBJ1-5
size: -
D: -
V: TRBV19

DNA: TGCGCCAGCAGCAGGGGACAGGGGGAATCCCACGAGCAGTACTTC
CDR3: CASSRGQGESHEQYF
J: TRBJ2-7
size: -
D: TRBD1
V: TRBV4-3

DNA: TGTGCCTGGAGTGTAGGGGGAGCGGGAACTGAAGCTTTCTTT
CDR3: CAWSVGGAGTEAFF
J: TRBJ1-1
size: -
D: -
V: TRBV30

DNA: TGCGCCAGCAGCTTGGTCTCGAAGAGAGGGGATCAGCCCCAGCATTTT
CDR3: CASSLVSKRGDQPQHF
J: TRBJ1-5
size: -
D: -
V: TRBV5-1

DNA: TGTGCCATCAGTGAGACAGTTGGCCGGGCAGATACGCAGTATTTT
CDR3: CAISETVGRADTQYF
J: TRBJ2-3
size: -
D: -
V: TRBV10-3

DNA: TGTGCCAGCAGCGCGGGGAGGGATGAGCAGTTCTTC
CDR3: CASSAGRDEQFF
J: TRBJ2-1
size: -
D: TRBD2
V: TRBV11-2

DNA: TGCAGCGTGGAAGGGACACAGACCTACGAGCAGTACTTC
CDR3: CSVEGTQTYEQYF
J: TRBJ2-7
size: -
D: -
V: TRBV29-1

DNA: TGTGCCAGCAGCCCCCCGGGGGTTTCCACAGATACGCAGTATTTT
CDR3: CASSPPGVSTDTQYF
J: TRBJ2-3
size: -
D: -
V: TRBV7-9

DNA: TGCGCCAGCAGCCAAGATATCCAGGGGGTAAAGGAGCAGTTCTTC
CDR3: CASSQDIQGVKEQFF
J: TRBJ2-1
size: -
D: TRBD1
V: TRBV4-3

DNA: TGTGCCTGGACAGGGAGGGGAGGCAATCAGCCCCAGCATTTT
CDR3: CAWTGRGGNQPQHF
J: TRBJ1-5
size: -
D: -
V: TRBV30

DNA: TGTGCCAGCAGTCCCGTAGGGCTTACAGGAAACAATGAGCAGTTCTTC
CDR3: CASSPVGLTGNNEQFF
J: TRBJ2-1
size: -
D: -
V: TRBV27

DNA: TGCAGTGCTAGTGCCACCGGGACAGGTGATTATGGCTACACCTTC
CDR3: CSASATGTGDYGYTF
J: TRBJ1-2
size: -
D: TRBD1
V: TRBV20-1

DNA: TGTGCCAGCAGCTTAGACTATGGGCGCCACACTGAAGCTTTCTTT
CDR3: CASSLDYGRHTEAFF
J: TRBJ1-1
size: -
D: -
V: TRBV7-2

DNA: TGTGCCAGCAGCTTGGGGGACAGGGGTCTTGCTAATGAAAAACTGTTTTTT
CDR3: CASSLGDRGLANEKLFF
J: TRBJ1-4
size: -
D: TRBD1
V: TRBV7-9

DNA: TGTGCCACCAGTGACCCTGGGCGGGGGAAGAACACCGGGGAGCTGTTTTTT
CDR3: CATSDPGRGKNTGELFF
J: TRBJ2-2
size: once
D: TRBD2
V: TRBV24-1